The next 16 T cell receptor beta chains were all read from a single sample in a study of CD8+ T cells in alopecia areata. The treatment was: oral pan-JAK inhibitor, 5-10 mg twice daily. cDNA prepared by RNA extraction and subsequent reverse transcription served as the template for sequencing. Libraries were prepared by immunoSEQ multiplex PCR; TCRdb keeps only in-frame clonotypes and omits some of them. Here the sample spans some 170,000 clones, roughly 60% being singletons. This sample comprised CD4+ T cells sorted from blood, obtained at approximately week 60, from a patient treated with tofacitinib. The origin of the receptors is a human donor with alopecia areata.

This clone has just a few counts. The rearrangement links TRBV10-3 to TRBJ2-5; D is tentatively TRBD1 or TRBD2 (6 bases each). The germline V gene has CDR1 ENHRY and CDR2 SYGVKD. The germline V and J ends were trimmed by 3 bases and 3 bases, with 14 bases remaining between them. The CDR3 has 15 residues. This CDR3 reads CAISDSGAGEETQYF. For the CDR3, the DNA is TGTGCCATCAGTGATTCGGGGGCCGGGGAAGAGACCCAGTACTTC.

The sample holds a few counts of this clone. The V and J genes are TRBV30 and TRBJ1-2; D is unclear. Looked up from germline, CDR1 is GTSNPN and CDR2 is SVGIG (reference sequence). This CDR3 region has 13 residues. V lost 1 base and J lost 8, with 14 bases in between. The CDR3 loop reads CAWSADGLGGYTF. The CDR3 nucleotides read TGTGCCTGGAGTGCCGACGGACTGGGAGGCTACACCTTC.

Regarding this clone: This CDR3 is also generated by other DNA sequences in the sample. The CDR3 DNA sequence: TGTGCCAGCTCTCGTACAGATCAGCCCCAGCATTTT. It translates to CASSRTDQPQHF. V usage is TRBV18 and J usage is TRBJ1-5; D is ambiguous. The length of the CDR3 is 12 residues. The germline V gene encodes CDR1 KGHSH and CDR2 LQKENI. Trimming pared 6 bases from V and 5 bases from J, leaving 8 bases between.

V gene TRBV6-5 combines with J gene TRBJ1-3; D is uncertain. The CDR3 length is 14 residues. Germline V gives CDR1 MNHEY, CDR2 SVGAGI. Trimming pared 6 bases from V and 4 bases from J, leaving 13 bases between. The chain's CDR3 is CASRAPLVGNTIYF. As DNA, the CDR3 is TGTGCCAGCAGAGCACCTCTTGTGGGAAACACCATATATTTT.

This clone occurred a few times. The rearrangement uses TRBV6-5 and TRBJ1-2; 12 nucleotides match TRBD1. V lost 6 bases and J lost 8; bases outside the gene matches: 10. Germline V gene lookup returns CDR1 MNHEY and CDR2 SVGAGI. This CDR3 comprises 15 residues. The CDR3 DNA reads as TGTGCCAGCAGATATCGGGGACAGGGGGCAGGAGGCTACACCTTC. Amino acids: CASRYRGQGAGGYTF.

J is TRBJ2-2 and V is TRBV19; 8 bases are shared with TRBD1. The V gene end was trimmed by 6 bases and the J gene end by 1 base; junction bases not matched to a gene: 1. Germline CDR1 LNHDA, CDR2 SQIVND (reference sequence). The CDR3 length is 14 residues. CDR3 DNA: TGTGCCAGTAGCGACAGGGGGAACACCGGGGAGCTGTTTTTT. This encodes CASSDRGNTGELFF. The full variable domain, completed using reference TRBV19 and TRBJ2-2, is DGGITQSPKYLFRKEGQNVTLSCEQNLNHDAMYWYRQDPGQGLRLIYYSQIVNDFQKGDIAEGYSVSREKKESFPLTVTSAQKNPTAFYLCASSDRGNTGELFFGEGSRLTVL.

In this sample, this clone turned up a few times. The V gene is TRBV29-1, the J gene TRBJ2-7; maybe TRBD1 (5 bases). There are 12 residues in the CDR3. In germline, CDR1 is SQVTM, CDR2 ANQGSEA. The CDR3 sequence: CSLEGVEYEQYF. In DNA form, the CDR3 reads TGCAGTCTGGAAGGGGTGGAATACGAGCAGTACTTC.

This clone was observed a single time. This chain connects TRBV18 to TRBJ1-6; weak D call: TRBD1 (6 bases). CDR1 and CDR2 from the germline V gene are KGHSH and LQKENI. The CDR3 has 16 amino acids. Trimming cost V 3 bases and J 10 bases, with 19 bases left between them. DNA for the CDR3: TGTGCCAGCTCACCTGGGGTCAGGGGAGTTGGATCACCCCTCCACTTT. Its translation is CASSPGVRGVGSPLHF.

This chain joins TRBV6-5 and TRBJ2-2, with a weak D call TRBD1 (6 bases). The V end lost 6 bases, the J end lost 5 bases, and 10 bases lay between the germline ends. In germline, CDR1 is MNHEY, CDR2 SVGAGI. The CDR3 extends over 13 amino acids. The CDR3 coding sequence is TGTGCCAGCAGACAGGGAAGGACCGGGGAGCTGTTTTTT. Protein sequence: CASRQGRTGELFF.

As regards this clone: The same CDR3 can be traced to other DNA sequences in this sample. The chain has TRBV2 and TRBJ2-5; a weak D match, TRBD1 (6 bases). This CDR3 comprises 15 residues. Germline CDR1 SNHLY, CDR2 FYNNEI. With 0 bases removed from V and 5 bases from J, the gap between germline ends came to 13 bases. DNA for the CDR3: TGTGCCAGCAGTGAAGCGAACCAGGGGCTGGAGACCCAGTACTTC. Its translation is CASSEANQGLETQYF.

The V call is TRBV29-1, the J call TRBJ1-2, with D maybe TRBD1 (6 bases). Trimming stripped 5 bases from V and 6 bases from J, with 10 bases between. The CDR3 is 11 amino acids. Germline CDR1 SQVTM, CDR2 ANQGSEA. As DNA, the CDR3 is TGCAGCGTTCTTGGGGGCGATGGCTACACCTTC. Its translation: CSVLGGDGYTF.

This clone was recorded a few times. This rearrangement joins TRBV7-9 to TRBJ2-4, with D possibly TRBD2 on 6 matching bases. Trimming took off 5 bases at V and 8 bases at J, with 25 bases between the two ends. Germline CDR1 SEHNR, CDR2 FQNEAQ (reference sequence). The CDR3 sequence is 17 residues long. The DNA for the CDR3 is TGTGCCAGCAGCCTTGAGGAGGGCGGGCTCCAACCAGACATTCAGTACTTC. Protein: CASSLEEGGLQPDIQYF.

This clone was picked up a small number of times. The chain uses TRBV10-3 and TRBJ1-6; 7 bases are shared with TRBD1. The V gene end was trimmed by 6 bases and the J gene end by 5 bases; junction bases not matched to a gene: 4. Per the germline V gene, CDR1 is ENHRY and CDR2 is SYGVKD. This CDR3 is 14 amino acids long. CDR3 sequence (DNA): TGTGCCATCAGCCCCGACAGGGATAATTCACCCCTCCACTTT. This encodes CAISPDRDNSPLHF.

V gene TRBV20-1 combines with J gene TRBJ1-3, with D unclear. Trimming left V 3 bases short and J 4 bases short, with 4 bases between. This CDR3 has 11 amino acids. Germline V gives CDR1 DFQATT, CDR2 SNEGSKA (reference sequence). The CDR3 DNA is TGCAGTGCTAGTCCCGGAAACACCATATATTTT. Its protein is CSASPGNTIYF.

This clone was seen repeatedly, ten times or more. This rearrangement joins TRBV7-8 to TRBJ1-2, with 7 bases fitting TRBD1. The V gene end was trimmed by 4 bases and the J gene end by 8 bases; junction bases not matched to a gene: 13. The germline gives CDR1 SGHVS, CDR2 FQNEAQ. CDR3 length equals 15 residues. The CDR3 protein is CASSSTMTGSVGYTF. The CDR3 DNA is TGTGCCAGCAGCTCGACAATGACAGGGAGCGTCGGCTACACCTTC.

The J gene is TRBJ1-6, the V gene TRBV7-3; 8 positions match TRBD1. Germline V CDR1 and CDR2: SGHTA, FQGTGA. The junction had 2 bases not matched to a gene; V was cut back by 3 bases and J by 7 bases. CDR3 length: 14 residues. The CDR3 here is CASSLTGENSPLHF. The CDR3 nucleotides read TGTGCCAGCAGCTTGACAGGGGAGAATTCACCCCTCCACTTT.